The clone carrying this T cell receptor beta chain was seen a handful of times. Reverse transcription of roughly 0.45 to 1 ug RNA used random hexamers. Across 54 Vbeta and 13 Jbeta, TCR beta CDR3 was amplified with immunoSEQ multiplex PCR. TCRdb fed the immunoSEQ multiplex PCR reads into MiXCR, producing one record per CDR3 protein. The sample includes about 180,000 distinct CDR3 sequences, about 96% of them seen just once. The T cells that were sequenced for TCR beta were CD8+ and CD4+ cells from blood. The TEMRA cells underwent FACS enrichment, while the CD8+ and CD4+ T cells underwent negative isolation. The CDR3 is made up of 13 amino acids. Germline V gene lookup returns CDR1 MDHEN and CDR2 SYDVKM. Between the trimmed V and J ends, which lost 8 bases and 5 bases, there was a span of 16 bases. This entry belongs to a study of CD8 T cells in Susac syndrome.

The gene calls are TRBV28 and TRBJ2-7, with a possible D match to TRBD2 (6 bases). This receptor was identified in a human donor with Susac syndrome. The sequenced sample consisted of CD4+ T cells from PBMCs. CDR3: CASYVAGTHEQYF. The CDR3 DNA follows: TGTGCCAGCTACGTTGCGGGGACCCACGAGCAGTACTTC.